The 12 T cell receptor beta chains reported below all come from one sample, sequenced in a study of T-cell memory formation after mild COVID-19. MiXCR, applied by TCRdb to the 5' RACE reads, yields one record per CDR3 protein. The top ten clones hold around 8.4% of a sample with about 600,000 distinct CDR3 sequences, about a fifth of them seen once. The specimen was PBMCs or a T cell subset sorted from them (not recorded which). Receptors were obtained from an adult woman who had mild COVID-19 (a few samples of this study predate the infection). Cell type and time point are not known.

This clonotype was seen a few times. The chain combines TRBV4-1 with TRBJ2-2; unclear D gene. The CDR3 has 17 amino acids. With 0 bases removed from V and 0 bases from J, the gap between germline ends came to 11 bases. Germline CDR1 is MGHRA and CDR2 is YSYEKL. CDR3 DNA sequence: TGCGCCAGCAGCCAAGAGGTGTGGAAGACGAACACCGGGGAGCTGTTTTTT. This gives the protein CASSQEVWKTNTGELFF.

The chain combines TRBV5-1 with TRBJ2-1, with 8 bases matching TRBD2. J was trimmed by 5 bases and V by 0 bases; bases with no gene match: 7. CDR1 and CDR2 (germline): SGHRS, YFSETQ. This CDR3 is built from 16 residues. The CDR3 is CASSLEVAGTNNEQFF. The CDR3 DNA reads TGCGCCAGCAGCTTGGAGGTAGCGGGGACAAACAATGAGCAGTTCTTC.

This clonotype was counted only a few times. The gene calls are TRBV6-2 or TRBV6-3 and TRBJ2-1; either TRBD1 or TRBD2 may fit D (5 bases each). There are 15 residues in the CDR3. V lost 2 bases and J 12 bases, leaving 20 bases between the germline ends. Germline-derived CDR1 and CDR2 are MNHEY and SVGEGT. The CDR3 region is CASSYRDRVTMRQFF. CDR3 in DNA: TGTGCCAGCAGTTACCGGGACCGAGTTACAATGAGGCAGTTCTTC.

There are a few counts of this clonotype. The rearrangement links TRBV5-1 to TRBJ1-2; 7 bases agree with TRBD1. Germline V gene sequence: CDR1 SGHRS, CDR2 YFSETQ. The junction had 7 bases not matched to a gene; V was cut back by 0 bases and J by 11 bases. CDR3 size: 13 residues. CDR3 protein: CASSLDRGLWYTF. The CDR3 DNA is TGCGCCAGCAGCTTGGACAGGGGTCTTTGGTACACCTTC.

This clonotype turned up a few times. The chain is built from TRBV7-2 and TRBJ2-7; the D gene is possibly TRBD2 (6 bases). Trimming took 5 bases from V and 1 from J, leaving 12 bases between them. The V gene's germline CDR1 is SGHTA and CDR2 FQGNSA. The length of the CDR3 is 14 residues. The CDR3 DNA follows: TGTGCCAGCAGCCGGAACGCGGGGTCCTACGAGCAGTACTTC. Translating it yields CASSRNAGSYEQYF.

The chain recombines TRBV19 with TRBJ2-1, with a tentative D call TRBD1 (6 bases). CDR1 is LNHDA, CDR2 SQIVND, per germline (reference sequence). V was shortened by 4 bases and J by 3 bases, with 19 bases between the two germline ends. The length of the CDR3 is 17 residues. The CDR3 coding sequence is TGTGCCAGTAGTAGTCGAGGCAGGGGTCCCAACTACAATGAGCAGTTCTTC. Translation: CASSSRGRGPNYNEQFF.

This clonotype was observed a handful of times. V usage is TRBV4-1 and J usage is TRBJ2-5; 11 nucleotides line up with TRBD2. The CDR3 is made up of 15 amino acids. Unmatched junction bases numbered 3, after V lost 2 bases and J lost 4 bases. In germline, CDR1 is MGHRA, CDR2 YSYEKL. CDR3 amino acids: CASSQKGLAGETQYF. The CDR3 nucleotides are TGCGCCAGCAGCCAAAAAGGACTAGCGGGAGAGACCCAGTACTTC.

J is TRBJ2-7 and V is TRBV3-1, with D possibly TRBD1 on 5 matching bases. V gave up 7 bases and J gave up 1 base, with 14 bases separating them. The CDR3 covers 14 residues. In germline, CDR1 is LGHDT, CDR2 YNNKEL (reference sequence). DNA of the CDR3: TGTGCCAGCACCTCGACAGTAGCATCCTACGAGCAGTACTTC. It encodes CASTSTVASYEQYF.

The chain uses TRBV20-1 and TRBJ1-2; perhaps TRBD1 as D (6 bases). CDR1 is DFQATT and CDR2 is SNEGSKA in the germline V gene (reference sequence). The V end lost 7 bases, the J end lost 3 bases, and 12 bases lay between the germline ends. This CDR3 is built from 12 residues. This chain's CDR3 is CSERDTDYGYTF. The CDR3 DNA is TGCAGTGAGCGGGACACCGACTATGGCTACACCTTC.

This chain connects TRBV12-3 or TRBV12-4 to TRBJ2-5, with 8 bases aligning to TRBD1. There are 16 residues in the CDR3. J was trimmed by 1 base and V by 6 bases; bases with no gene match: 10. The CDR3 sequence is CASSLHPGTGQETQYF. Here the CDR3 DNA reads TGTGCCAGCAGCCTACACCCCGGGACAGGCCAAGAGACCCAGTACTTC.

Remarks on this clonotype: At one end the junction does not follow the germline gene, possibly because of a read error. V and J are TRBV20-1 and TRBJ1-1; D unclear. Germline CDR1 and CDR2: DFQATT and SNEGSKA (reference sequence). This CDR3 is 10 amino acids long. The CDR3 loop reads CSTGITEAFF. The DNA for the CDR3 is TGTTCGACCGGGATCACTGAAGCTTTCTTT.

V usage is TRBV7-9 and J usage is TRBJ2-7; no reliable D call. The CDR3 has 11 amino acids. Germline values: CDR1 SEHNR, CDR2 FQNEAQ (reference sequence). Trimming shortened V by 4 bases and J by 7 bases, and 8 bases separated the two germline ends. CDR3 sequence: CASSSSVEQYF. The CDR3 DNA reads TGTGCCAGCAGCTCGAGTGTGGAGCAGTACTTC.